The 24 T cell receptor beta chains listed next were all sequenced from one sample in a study of tumor and adjacent non-tumor tissue in lung cancer. TCRbeta libraries were built with three rounds of nested PCR, modified from ARM-PCR. TCRdb independently ran MiXCR on the multiplex PCR reads; one entry per CDR3 protein. The sample holds tens of thousands of distinct CDR3 sequences, 55% to 70% seen once. No cell sorting was done before RNA was extracted from the tissue. Sequencing used lung tumor tissue. These TCRs come from a man in his fifties or sixties with non-small cell lung cancer.

To note about this clonotype: The CDR3 carries no conserved terminal phenylalanine or tryptophan, so it likely arises from a read error. The rearrangement joins TRBV11-2 to TRBJ1-3, with D unclear. Germline CDR1 reads SGHAT; CDR2 reads FQNNGV. V shed 8 bases and J shed 4 bases, with 12 bases lying between them. The CDR3 length is 13 residues. The CDR3 nucleotides are TGTGCCAGCGGCGCAGATTTGGGAAACACCATATATTTA. Protein sequence: CASGADLGNTIYL.

The table lists this clonotype with many counts. The V and J genes are TRBV6-5 and TRBJ2-7; the match to TRBD2 covers 14 bases. The CDR3 loop spans 14 amino acids. CDR1 and CDR2 from the germline V gene are MNHEY and SVGAGI. V gave up 2 bases and J gave up 6 bases; unmatched junction bases: 0. The CDR3 sequence is CASSYGLAGGEQYF. The CDR3 nucleotides read TGTGCCAGCAGTTACGGACTAGCGGGAGGCGAGCAGTACTTC.

Note on this clonotype: Since the CDR3 does not end with the conserved phenylalanine or tryptophan, this likely comes from a read error. The chain employs TRBV11-2 and TRBJ1-1, with 11 bases fitting TRBD1. The CDR3 is 16 residues long. Germline V gene sequence: CDR1 SGHAT, CDR2 FQNNGV. Trimming took 5 bases from V and 3 from J; bases not matched to a gene: 8. CDR3 in DNA: TGTGCCAGCAGCATTCGGACAGGGGGCTCGGACACTGAAGCTTTCTTA. Amino acids: CASSIRTGGSDTEAFL.

A word on this clonotype: One end of the junction does not line up with germline, which may come from a read error. The rearrangement joins TRBV5-1 to TRBJ1-1; no clear D. The length of the CDR3 is 15 residues. CDR1 and CDR2 from the germline V gene are SGHRS and YFSETQ. The CDR3 loop is CTSSLSPAKHTEAFF. The DNA of the CDR3 is TGCACCAGCAGCTTGTCCCCAGCGAAACACACTGAAGCTTTCTTT.

As regards this clonotype: This CDR3 is missing its conserved last phenylalanine or tryptophan, likely due to a read error. This sequence joins TRBV11-2 and TRBJ2-1, with D possibly TRBD1 on 7 matching bases. Germline V CDR1 and CDR2: SGHAT, FQNNGV. This CDR3 is 15 amino acids long. The V and J ends lost 5 bases and 8 bases respectively, with 19 bases between them. The CDR3 sequence is CASSPSGGGGYEQFL. CDR3 coding DNA: TGTGCCAGCAGCCCTTCAGGAGGGGGCGGTTATGAGCAGTTCCTC.

The gene calls are TRBV24-1 and TRBJ2-1; D remains unclear. Looked up from germline, CDR1 is KGHDR and CDR2 is SFDVKD. The CDR3 totals 14 residues. The V end was cut by 10 bases, the J end by 9 bases, with 21 bases between. Here the CDR3 reads CATSPGLPSAEQFF. The CDR3 DNA reads as TGTGCCACTTCGCCTGGGCTACCTAGTGCTGAGCAGTTCTTC.

The chain employs TRBV5-6 and TRBJ2-3; D not resolved. CDR1 is SGHDT and CDR2 is YYEEEE in the germline V gene. Trimming cost V 4 bases and J 2 bases, with 17 bases left between them. This CDR3 has 16 residues. CDR3 sequence: CASSLLEGPNTDTQYF. In nucleotides, the CDR3 is TGTGCCAGCAGCCTCCTTGAAGGACCAAACACAGATACGCAGTATTTT.

Remarks on this clonotype: The CDR3 does not close with the conserved phenylalanine or tryptophan, likely indicating a read error. J is TRBJ2-3 and V is TRBV14; perhaps TRBD1 as D (5 bases). Trimming stripped 2 bases from V and 4 bases from J, with 7 bases between. Germline assignment: CDR1 SGHDN and CDR2 FVKESK. CDR3 length equals 13 residues. CDR3 in amino acids: CASSQSRADTQYS. CDR3 coding DNA: TGTGCCAGCAGCCAAAGCAGGGCAGATACGCAGTATTCT.

To note about this clonotype: This may come from a read error, since a much larger clone is one base off. This is likely a read error, given that the CDR3 carries no conserved phenylalanine or tryptophan at its end. V is TRBV30 and J is TRBJ1-6; TRBD1 aligns across 8 bases. The germline gives CDR1 GTSNPN, CDR2 SVGIG (reference sequence). Trimming cost V 3 bases and J 7 bases; bases outside gene matches: 8. This CDR3 has 15 amino acids. CDR3 bases: TGTGCCTGGAGCGCCGACGGACAGGGAAATTCACCCCTCCACTTA. It encodes CAWSADGQGNSPLHL.

With regard to this clonotype: The junction departs from the called germline gene at one end, perhaps through a read error. This chain uses TRBV29-1 with TRBJ2-1; 9 nucleotides match TRBD1. The CDR3 totals 14 residues. Germline V gene data show CDR1 as SQVTM and CDR2 as ANQGSEA. The CDR3 DNA sequence: TGCAACGTTGAGGCCGGGACAGGGTACAATGAACAGTTCTTC. Its translation: CNVEAGTGYNEQFF.

This clonotype was counted at least ten times. The chain couples TRBV28 to TRBJ1-6; TRBD1 is a possible D gene (5 bases). CDR3 length equals 12 residues. Between the trimmed V and J ends, which lost 2 bases and 17 bases, there was a span of 13 bases. Germline CDR1 reads MDHEN; CDR2 reads SYDVKM. CDR3 sequence (DNA): TGTGCCAGCAGTTTAGCAGGGATGAGCTTCCACTTT. Encoded protein: CASSLAGMSFHF.

Regarding this clonotype: The junction shows a germline mismatch at one end, possibly a read error. The chain recombines TRBV11-2 with TRBJ2-7; TRBD1 is a possible D gene (5 bases). Germline lookup yields CDR1 SGHAT and CDR2 FQNNGV. There are 15 residues in the CDR3. This CDR3 is CASNLSVAGLSEQYF. As DNA, the CDR3 is TGTGCCAGCAACTTAAGTGTCGCAGGGTTGAGCGAGCAATACTTC.

Note on this clonotype: A much larger clonotype is one base distant, so this may be a read error. The chain has TRBV6-1 and TRBJ1-3; a weak D match, TRBD1 (5 bases). CDR1 and CDR2 from the germline V gene are MNHNS and SASEGT. V was shortened by 4 bases and J by 4 bases, with 20 bases between the two germline ends. This CDR3 contains 17 residues. The CDR3 loop reads CASSGGAFRGAGNTIYF. Here the CDR3 DNA reads TGTGCCAGCAGTGGAGGGGCCTTCCGAGGGGCAGGAAACACCATATATTTT.

V is TRBV24-1 and J is TRBJ1-2; 7 nucleotides line up with TRBD1. The germline V gene has CDR1 KGHDR and CDR2 SFDVKD. V lost 3 bases and J lost 4; bases outside the gene matches: 1. CDR3 length equals 13 residues. The CDR3 sequence: CATSDRDSYGYTF. The CDR3 nucleotides read TGTGCCACCAGTGATCGGGACAGCTATGGCTACACCTTC.

This clonotype was detected a few times. A much larger clone differs from this one at a single base, so this may be a read error. V usage is TRBV29-1 and J usage is TRBJ1-4; 7 bases fit TRBD1. CDR3 length: 13 amino acids. Looked up from germline, CDR1 is SQVTM and CDR2 is ANQGSEA. The CDR3 is CNAMTGYNEKLFF. CDR3 nucleotides: TGCAACGCAATGACAGGGTATAATGAAAAACTGTTTTTT. Drawing the rest from reference TRBV29-1 and TRBJ1-4, the complete variable domain is SAVISQKPSRDICQRGTSLTIQCQVDSQVTMMFWYRQQPGQSLTLIATANQGSEATYESGFVIDKFPISRPNLTFSTLTVSNMSPEDSSIYLCNAMTGYNEKLFFGSGTQLSVL.

Remarks on this clonotype: Relative to the germline gene, one junction end is altered; a read error may explain this. This chain joins TRBV11-3 and TRBJ2-7; TRBD2 is a possible D gene (6 bases). CDR3 length: 15 residues. The germline gives CDR1 SGHNT, CDR2 YENEEA. CDR3 protein: CTSSLGATGVYEQYF. CDR3 sequence (DNA): TGTACCAGCAGCTTAGGTGCGACGGGGGTCTACGAGCAATACTTC.

The chain combines TRBV5-1 with TRBJ2-1; 7 bases are shared with TRBD2. Germline V gene sequence: CDR1 SGHRS, CDR2 YFSETQ. The CDR3 consists of 15 residues. V lost 4 bases to trimming and J lost 7 bases; unmatched junction nucleotides: 11. The CDR3, as DNA: TGCGCCAGCAGCCGGACTGGCGGGAGTGCGAATGAGCAGTTCTTC. Protein product: CASSRTGGSANEQFF.

There are many counts of this clonotype. V gene TRBV6-5 combines with J gene TRBJ2-3; 7 positions agree with TRBD2. The length of the CDR3 is 14 residues. CDR1 is MNHEY, CDR2 SVGAGI, per germline. The V segment lost 4 bases and the J segment 3 bases; nucleotides outside the gene matches: 4. The CDR3 DNA reads as TGTGCCAGCAGTTCCTCCGGGGGGACAGATACGCAGTATTTT. Protein sequence: CASSSSGGTDTQYF.

As regards this clonotype: Here the CDR3 omits its conserved ending phenylalanine or tryptophan, so a read error is the likely source. The chain employs TRBV6-5 and TRBJ1-1; 8 bases match TRBD1. Germline assignment: CDR1 MNHEY and CDR2 SVGAGI. The length of the CDR3 is 14 residues. Unmatched junction bases numbered 11, after V lost 10 bases and J lost 4 bases. The CDR3 DNA is TGTGCCAACAGCAAGGCTACAGGGGGCACTGAAGCTTTCCTT. It encodes CANSKATGGTEAFL.

Remarks on this clonotype: An end of the junction does not agree with germline; a read error may underlie this. The chain couples TRBV11-1 to TRBJ2-1, with a weak D call TRBD1 (6 bases). CDR3 length: 14 amino acids. Germline V CDR1 and CDR2: SGHAT, FQDESV (reference sequence). CDR3 DNA sequence: TGTGCGAGCATCTTAGAACGGACAGACAATGATCAGTTCTTC. This sequence encodes CASILERTDNDQFF. The full variable domain, completed using reference TRBV11-1 and TRBJ2-1, is EAEVAQSPRYKITEKSQAVAFWCDPISGHATLYWYRQILGQGPELLVQFQDESVVDDSQLPKDRFSAERLKGVDSTLKIQPAELGDSAMYLCASILERTDNDQFFGPGTRLTVL.

Remarks on this clonotype: A much larger clone differs from this one at a single base, so this may be a read error. The chain combines TRBV20-1 with TRBJ1-6, with unresolved D. Trimming removed 6 bases at V and 11 bases at J, with 11 bases between. The germline gives CDR1 DFQATT, CDR2 SNEGSKA (reference sequence). The CDR3 is made up of 11 amino acids. The CDR3 nucleotides read TGCAGTGCGGGAGGAATTCCACCCCTCCACTTT. Its translation is CSAGGIPPLHF.

Notes on this clonotype: With a much larger clone just one base away, this may be a read error. The chain has TRBV14 and TRBJ2-5; weak D call: TRBD2 (6 bases). There are 16 residues in the CDR3. The V end lost 2 bases, the J end lost 4 bases, and 17 bases lay between the germline ends. The germline V gene has CDR1 SGHDN and CDR2 FVKESK. CDR3 amino acids: CASSQRLGRILETQYF. The CDR3 region has the DNA TGTGCCAGCAGCCAAAGATTAGGGAGGATCCTAGAGACCCAGTACTTC.

At least ten counts were recorded for this clonotype. This chain links TRBV4-1 with TRBJ2-2; D perhaps matches TRBD2 (6 bases). This CDR3 is 16 amino acids long. CDR1 and CDR2 from the germline V gene are MGHRA and YSYEKL. V was cut by 0 bases and J by 5 bases, with 13 bases left in between. CDR3 DNA sequence: TGCGCCAGCAGCCAAGATTTGGCAGGGAGGACCGGGGAGCTGTTTTTT. It yields the protein CASSQDLAGRTGELFF.

This clonotype was counted between two and nine times. The rearrangement joins TRBV7-9 to TRBJ2-1; D unresolved. The CDR3 has 14 residues. Germline V gene data show CDR1 as SEHNR and CDR2 as FQNEAQ (reference sequence). Trimming took 1 base from V and 7 from J, leaving 11 bases between them. The CDR3 region has the DNA TGTGCCAGCAGCTTAGTCGGCGCGGAGAATGAGCAGTTCTTC. Encoded protein: CASSLVGAENEQFF.